The 24 T cell receptor beta chains presented below share a single source sample, sequenced in a study of somatic mutations in cytotoxic T cells in rheumatoid arthritis. Sequencing used immunoSEQ multiplex PCR; TCRdb keeps in-frame clones, though not all of them. The sample lists around 19,000 clones, 80% to 85% occurring once. Sequencing was carried out using CD8+ T cells sorted from blood. The receptors here all came from an adult with rheumatoid arthritis.

The chain uses TRBV9 and TRBJ2-7; 7 bases fit TRBD1. Germline V lookup: CDR1 SGDLS, CDR2 YYNGEE. The CDR3 has 14 residues. V shed 0 bases and J 3 bases; nucleotides not matched to a gene: 3. The CDR3 reads CASSVDDRVYEQYF. CDR3 nucleotides: TGTGCCAGCAGCGTAGATGACAGGGTCTACGAGCAGTACTTC.

The table lists this clone with a few counts. The chain uses TRBV25-1 and TRBJ2-7; 9 nucleotides match TRBD2. The ends lost 4 bases at V and 3 bases at J; junction bases unmatched: 7. Germline CDR1 is MGHDK and CDR2 is SYGVNS. The CDR3 totals 15 residues. The CDR3 region has the DNA TGTGCCAGCAGTGGAATACTAGCGGGCTTCTACGAGCAGTACTTC. Its protein product is CASSGILAGFYEQYF.

The chain uses TRBV29-1 and TRBJ2-1; D is possibly TRBD2 (5 bases). The CDR3 contains 15 residues. The germline V gene has CDR1 SQVTM and CDR2 ANQGSEA. V lost 8 bases and J 4 bases, leaving 21 bases between the germline ends. The CDR3 is CSYCLESGVYNEQFF. CDR3 nucleotides: TGCAGCTATTGTCTCGAATCCGGGGTATACAATGAGCAGTTCTTC.

The chain employs TRBV29-1 and TRBJ2-7, with D perhaps matching TRBD2 (5 bases). CDR1 and CDR2 from the germline V gene are SQVTM and ANQGSEA. This CDR3 has 14 amino acids. V lost 0 bases, J lost 2 bases, and 11 bases lay in between. The CDR3 sequence: CSVEDRGSTYEQYF. The CDR3 DNA is TGCAGCGTTGAAGATCGCGGGTCGACCTACGAGCAGTACTTC.

This sequence joins TRBV5-6 and TRBJ1-3; D unclear. Germline CDR1 and CDR2: SGHDT and YYEEEE. This CDR3 region has 12 residues. Trimming left V 4 bases short and J 3 bases short, with 5 bases between. The CDR3 region is CASSPDGNTIYF. The CDR3 nucleotides read TGTGCCAGCAGCCCGGATGGAAACACCATATATTTT.

CDR3 in amino acids: CASRGSQGEKLFF. The DNA for the CDR3 is TGTGCCAGCAGAGGTTCCCAGGGTGAAAAACTGTTTTTT. The chain recombines TRBV6-1 with TRBJ1-4; D is possibly TRBD1 (5 bases). The CDR3 spans 13 residues. V shed 6 bases and J shed 7 bases, with 12 bases lying between them. Germline V gives CDR1 MNHNS, CDR2 SASEGT.

The chain joins TRBV19 to TRBJ2-7; D ambiguous. The CDR3 length is 15 residues. Germline assignment: CDR1 LNHDA and CDR2 SQIVND (reference sequence). V dropped 1 base and J dropped 5 bases, with 15 bases sitting between them. The CDR3 region is CASSIAPWGTHEQYF. The CDR3 DNA reads TGTGCCAGTAGTATAGCTCCCTGGGGTACCCACGAGCAGTACTTC.

The chain employs TRBV27 and TRBJ1-2; D gene uncertain. Germline V gene data show CDR1 as MNHEY and CDR2 as SMNVEV (reference sequence). The CDR3 runs to 11 residues. The V and J ends lost 8 bases and 0 bases respectively, with 4 bases between them. CDR3 nucleotides: TGTGCCAGCGTCTCTAACTATGGCTACACCTTC. Translation: CASVSNYGYTF.

This clone was recorded once. A read error may produce the germline difference seen at one junction end. This chain uses TRBV4-1 with TRBJ1-3, with D uncertain. In germline, CDR1 is MGHRA, CDR2 YSYEKL. This CDR3 is built from 13 residues. The DNA for the CDR3 is TGCGCCAGCAGCCAAGATTCTGAAAACACCATATATTTT. This translates into CASSQDSENTIYF.

V usage is TRBV12-5 and J usage is TRBJ1-3; TRBD1 agrees at 7 bases. CDR3 length: 18 residues. In germline, CDR1 is LGHNT, CDR2 FRNRAP. V shed 5 bases and J 0 bases; nucleotides not matched to a gene: 13. The CDR3 here is CASGTRIPGQLSGNTIYF. Here the CDR3 DNA reads TGTGCTAGTGGTACTCGAATTCCGGGACAGCTCTCTGGAAACACCATATATTTT.

This clone was seen a handful of times. This chain connects TRBV4-1 to TRBJ1-2; weak D call: TRBD1 (6 bases). Trimming took 1 base from V and 8 from J, leaving 20 bases between them. CDR1 is MGHRA, CDR2 YSYEKL, per germline. The CDR3 consists of 16 residues. The CDR3 is CASSQVRDINEQGYTF. In DNA form, the CDR3 reads TGCGCCAGCAGCCAAGTCCGGGACATCAATGAACAAGGCTACACCTTC.

The J gene is TRBJ2-1, the V gene TRBV9; either TRBD1 or TRBD2 may supply D (5 bases each). The CDR3 extends over 14 amino acids. CDR1 and CDR2 from the germline V gene are SGDLS and YYNGEE. V shed 4 bases and J shed 7 bases, with 15 bases lying between them. The CDR3 spells CASSPPGPGNEQFF. The CDR3, as DNA: TGTGCCAGCAGCCCTCCGGGACCGGGGAATGAGCAGTTCTTC. The whole variable domain, remainder taken from reference TRBV9 and TRBJ2-1, is DSGVTQTPKHLITATGQRVTLRCSPRSGDLSVYWYQQSLDQGLQFLIQYYNGEERAKGNILERFSAQQFPDLHSELNLSSLELGDSALYFCASSPPGPGNEQFFGPGTRLTVL.

This clone has more than one count but fewer than ten. The chain has TRBV7-9 and TRBJ2-2; a possible D gene is TRBD1 (5 bases). With 6 bases removed from V and 6 bases from J, the gap between germline ends came to 8 bases. Germline CDR1 and CDR2: SEHNR and FQNEAQ (reference sequence). The CDR3 has 12 amino acids. The DNA of the CDR3 is TGTGCCAGCAGAGAAGGGGCCGGGGAGCTGTTTTTT. Protein: CASREGAGELFF.

The chain couples TRBV7-8 to TRBJ1-2; possible D gene TRBD1, 5 bases. This CDR3 is 16 amino acids long. The V end lost 3 bases, the J end lost 4 bases, and 18 bases lay between the germline ends. Germline V lookup: CDR1 SGHVS, CDR2 FQNEAQ. The CDR3 coding sequence is TGTGCCAGCAGCTTTTCGAGGGTTGGGGGTGGCTATGGCTACACCTTC. It specifies CASSFSRVGGGYGYTF.

This chain connects TRBV7-9 to TRBJ2-2; D tentatively fits TRBD1 or TRBD2 (5 bases each). The CDR3 has 16 residues. Trimming stripped 4 bases from V and 1 base from J, with 13 bases between. Germline V gives CDR1 SEHNR, CDR2 FQNEAQ (reference sequence). In DNA, the CDR3 is TGTGCCAGCAGCTCCTCGGAGAGGGGGAACACCGGGGAGCTGTTTTTT. This codes for CASSSSERGNTGELFF.

The rearrangement uses TRBV27 and TRBJ2-7, with D hard to call. CDR3 length: 11 amino acids. Per germline, CDR1 MNHEY and CDR2 SMNVEV (reference sequence). V lost 6 bases, J lost 7 bases, and 10 bases lay in between. The CDR3 region has the DNA TGTGCCAGCAGGAAAGGCGTGGAGCAGTACTTC. This translates into CASRKGVEQYF.

The chain combines TRBV2 with TRBJ2-7, with D tentatively TRBD2 (5 bases). The CDR3 totals 14 residues. V was cut by 8 bases and J by 5 bases, with 19 bases left in between. In germline, CDR1 is SNHLY, CDR2 FYNNEI. DNA of the CDR3: TGTGCCAGCCTGCTCGGACTTGGGGTTGACGAGCAGTACTTC. As protein: CASLLGLGVDEQYF.

CDR3 in DNA: TGTGCCAGCAGCGTAGGGCAGCAGATCTCCTACGAGCAGTACTTC. It encodes CASSVGQQISYEQYF. The V gene is TRBV9, the J gene TRBJ2-7; no reliable D call. Germline CDR1 reads SGDLS; CDR2 reads YYNGEE. V was shortened by 0 bases and J by 0 bases, with 10 bases between the two germline ends. The length of the CDR3 is 15 residues.

V is TRBV19 and J is TRBJ1-1; D call uncertain. Germline assignment: CDR1 LNHDA and CDR2 SQIVND (reference sequence). The CDR3 length is 12 residues. V lost 1 base to trimming and J lost 7 bases, with 7 bases between them. CDR3 nucleotide sequence: TGTGCCAGTAGTATAGGGCTAAGTGAAGCTTTCTTT. This sequence encodes CASSIGLSEAFF.

J is TRBJ2-7 and V is TRBV7-7; the D gene is possibly TRBD1 (6 bases). V shed 5 bases and J shed 4 bases, with 12 bases lying between them. The CDR3 consists of 13 residues. CDR1 and CDR2 (germline): SSHAT, FNYEAQ (reference sequence). CDR3 DNA sequence: TGTGCCAGCAGCCCCGGACAGTCTTACGAGCAGTACTTC. This sequence encodes CASSPGQSYEQYF.

This sequence joins TRBV7-7 and TRBJ2-5, with D tentatively TRBD1 (6 bases). The V end lost 4 bases, the J end lost 2 bases, and 11 bases lay between the germline ends. CDR3 size: 14 residues. Germline V CDR1 and CDR2: SSHAT, FNYEAQ (reference sequence). The CDR3 DNA follows: TGTGCCAGCAGCTCCAACAGGGAACAAGAGACCCAGTACTTC. Translating it yields CASSSNREQETQYF.

This sequence joins TRBV2 and TRBJ1-2; D call uncertain. Germline CDR1 reads SNHLY; CDR2 reads FYNNEI. The CDR3 spans 15 residues. Trimming cost V 4 bases and J 8 bases, with 20 bases left between them. CDR3 loop: CASSARAWEDSGYTF. CDR3 nucleotides: TGTGCCAGCAGTGCCCGGGCATGGGAGGATTCCGGCTACACCTTC.

DNA for the CDR3: TGTGCCAGCAGCCCTAACCCCCATTTAGCTAGCGGGACGGGGACAGATACGCAGTATTTT. Protein product: CASSPNPHLASGTGTDTQYF. The chain uses TRBV7-6 and TRBJ2-3, with TRBD2 matching over 9 bases. This CDR3 spans 20 amino acids. V gave up 5 bases and J gave up 3 bases; unmatched junction bases: 21. Germline V gives CDR1 SGHVS, CDR2 FNYEAQ.

The CDR3 nucleotides read TGTGCCAGCAGCCAAGACCACCAACTCAACTATGGCTACACCTTC. Protein sequence: CASSQDHQLNYGYTF. The chain recombines TRBV14 with TRBJ1-2, with unresolved D. Germline CDR1 SGHDN, CDR2 FVKESK. V lost 0 bases and J 2 bases, leaving 10 bases between the germline ends. CDR3 size: 15 residues.